This is a list of T cell receptor beta chains from one sample in a study of CD8 T cells in ankylosing spondylitis. TCRdb redid the calling of the 5' RACE reads with MiXCR, one entry per CDR3 protein. The top ten clones hold roughly a tenth of a sample with a few hundred thousand distinct CDR3 sequences, 11% of them seen once. Sequenced: blood, either unsorted or a sorted T cell fraction (not recorded which). The receptors stem from a female donor with ankylosing spondylitis or in good health (not recorded which). CDR3s include the opening cysteine and the closing phenylalanine or tryptophan. The D gene is left open where the match is weak. Clone size is stated in some rows and not others, as once, few, many or a class when expanded.

j_call: TRBJ2-3; v_call: TRBV9; clone_size: NA; d_call: TRBD2; cdr3_nt: TGTGCCAGCAGCGGAGGAGCGGGGTTGATAGATACGCAGTATTTT; cdr3_aa: CASSGGAGLIDTQYF
j_call: TRBJ2-3; v_call: TRBV15; clone_size: many; d_call: NA; cdr3_nt: TGTGCCACGGGACCGGGTCCCGGGGCCACCACAGATACGCAGTATTTT; cdr3_aa: CATGPGPGATTDTQYF
j_call: TRBJ1-1; v_call: TRBV5-1; clone_size: many; d_call: TRBD1; cdr3_nt: TGCGCCAGCAGCTTGGATGGACAGGGTAGGACTGAAGCTTTCTTT; cdr3_aa: CASSLDGQGRTEAFF
j_call: TRBJ1-1; v_call: TRBV7-2; clone_size: NA; d_call: NA; cdr3_nt: TGTGCCAGCAGCTTAGGAACAATTGAAGCTTTCTTT; cdr3_aa: CASSLGTIEAFF
j_call: TRBJ1-4; v_call: TRBV27; clone_size: many; d_call: TRBD1; cdr3_nt: TGTGCCAGCACTTTCAGGGGGACAGGTGTGAATGAAAAACTGTTTTTT; cdr3_aa: CASTFRGTGVNEKLFF
j_call: TRBJ2-2; v_call: TRBV7-9; clone_size: many; d_call: NA; cdr3_nt: TGTGCCAGCAGCTCACACAATCTTACAATAGCTGGGGAGCTGTTTTTT; cdr3_aa: CASSSHNLTIAGELFF
j_call: TRBJ1-5; v_call: TRBV20-1; clone_size: many; d_call: NA; cdr3_nt: TGCAGTGCTAGTGTCAGTAGCAATCAGCCCCAGCATTTT; cdr3_aa: CSASVSSNQPQHF
j_call: TRBJ2-1; v_call: TRBV7-3; clone_size: many; d_call: NA; cdr3_nt: TGTGCCAGCAGCTTAATTACAGGAGGTGAGCAGTTCTTC; cdr3_aa: CASSLITGGEQFF
j_call: TRBJ1-5; v_call: TRBV12-3/TRBV12-4; clone_size: few; d_call: NA; cdr3_nt: TGTGCCAGCAGTTTTCAGGGGCGGCAGCCCCAGCATTTT; cdr3_aa: CASSFQGRQPQHF
j_call: TRBJ2-5; v_call: TRBV7-7; clone_size: many; d_call: NA; cdr3_nt: TGTGCCAGCAGCCAAGGACAAGAAAAGGAGACCCAGTACTTC; cdr3_aa: CASSQGQEKETQYF
j_call: TRBJ2-5; v_call: TRBV5-1; clone_size: NA; d_call: TRBD2; cdr3_nt: TGCGCCAGCAGCCATCCGGGGGGGCCTCAAGAGACCCAGTACTTC; cdr3_aa: CASSHPGGPQETQYF
j_call: TRBJ2-7; v_call: TRBV7-2; clone_size: many; d_call: NA; cdr3_nt: TGTGCCAGCAGCCTCCCTGGGGCAGAACACGAGCAGTACTTC; cdr3_aa: CASSLPGAEHEQYF
j_call: TRBJ1-1; v_call: TRBV3-1; clone_size: NA; d_call: NA; cdr3_nt: TGTGCCAGCAGCCATGGGGTACAAGACACTGAAGCTTTCTTT; cdr3_aa: CASSHGVQDTEAFF
j_call: TRBJ2-3; v_call: TRBV5-5; clone_size: NA; d_call: TRBD1; cdr3_nt: TGTGCCAGCAGCAAAATCCACCGGGACAGGGTTAAGGCAGATACGCAGTATTTT; cdr3_aa: CASSKIHRDRVKADTQYF
j_call: TRBJ2-1; v_call: TRBV20-1; clone_size: many; d_call: TRBD2; cdr3_nt: TGCAGTGCTAGACTAGCGGGGGCCGGGTATGAGCAGTTCTTC; cdr3_aa: CSARLAGAGYEQFF
j_call: TRBJ1-1; v_call: TRBV27; clone_size: few; d_call: NA; cdr3_nt: TGTGCCAGCAGTTTTAGGGGCGGCGCTGAAGCTTTCTTT; cdr3_aa: CASSFRGGAEAFF
j_call: TRBJ2-1; v_call: TRBV5-1; clone_size: many; d_call: NA; cdr3_nt: TGCGCCAGCAGCTTGGCCTCGGCTCTCGGGGGTAATGAGCAGTTCTTC; cdr3_aa: CASSLASALGGNEQFF
j_call: TRBJ2-1; v_call: TRBV12-3/TRBV12-4; clone_size: many; d_call: NA; cdr3_nt: TGTGCCAGCAGTCCGGGACCGGGGGCGGCAGTACTCTTC; cdr3_aa: CASSPGPGAAVLF
j_call: TRBJ2-5; v_call: TRBV27; clone_size: NA; d_call: NA; cdr3_nt: TGTGCCAGCAGTGGAGAGCGGGAAGAGACCCAGTACTTC; cdr3_aa: CASSGEREETQYF
j_call: TRBJ1-6; v_call: TRBV28; clone_size: many; d_call: TRBD1; cdr3_nt: TGTGCCAGCAGACCGGGACAGGTCCGATCACCCCTCCACTTT; cdr3_aa: CASRPGQVRSPLHF
j_call: TRBJ2-7; v_call: TRBV5-1; clone_size: many; d_call: TRBD1; cdr3_nt: TGCGCCAGCAGCTTGCAAACCGGGAACAGGGGGCCCCGTGCCGAGCAGTACTTC; cdr3_aa: CASSLQTGNRGPRAEQYF
j_call: TRBJ2-5; v_call: TRBV7-7; clone_size: few; d_call: TRBD1; cdr3_nt: TGTGCTAGCAGCTCGGACAGGGGAGGAGAGACCCAGTACTTC; cdr3_aa: CASSSDRGGETQYF
j_call: TRBJ1-6; v_call: TRBV5-1; clone_size: few; d_call: NA; cdr3_nt: TGCGCCAGCAGCCTACGGACAGTAGGCTCACCCCTCCACTTT; cdr3_aa: CASSLRTVGSPLHF
j_call: TRBJ2-2; v_call: TRBV20-1; clone_size: many; d_call: NA; cdr3_nt: TGCAGTGCGCCAGGACGCACGAACACCGGGGAGCTGTTTTTT; cdr3_aa: CSAPGRTNTGELFF
j_call: TRBJ2-1; v_call: TRBV12-3/TRBV12-4; clone_size: many; d_call: TRBD2; cdr3_nt: TGTGCCAGCAGTATCCTCCGAGGGCTAGCGGGAGATGAGCAGTTCTTC; cdr3_aa: CASSILRGLAGDEQFF
j_call: TRBJ2-1; v_call: TRBV20-1; clone_size: many; d_call: TRBD2; cdr3_nt: TGCAGTGCTAGAGATTCAGCGGGGAGCTCCTACAATGAGCAGTTCTTC; cdr3_aa: CSARDSAGSSYNEQFF
j_call: TRBJ2-3; v_call: TRBV15; clone_size: many; d_call: NA; cdr3_nt: TGTGCCACCAGCAGGGCGCTTTTGGCAGCCAGTGCCCAAGATACGCAGTATTTT; cdr3_aa: CATSRALLAASAQDTQYF
j_call: TRBJ2-3; v_call: TRBV5-1; clone_size: many; d_call: NA; cdr3_nt: TGCGCCAGCAGCTTGGACACAGATACGCAGTATTTT; cdr3_aa: CASSLDTDTQYF
j_call: TRBJ1-5; v_call: TRBV20-1; clone_size: few; d_call: TRBD1; cdr3_nt: TGCAGTGCTAGAGATCAGGAGGGGGCTTACAATCAGCCCCAGCATTTT; cdr3_aa: CSARDQEGAYNQPQHF
j_call: TRBJ2-7; v_call: TRBV18; clone_size: NA; d_call: NA; cdr3_nt: TGTGCCAGCTCACCACTTGACCGTTTCGAGCAGTACTTC; cdr3_aa: CASSPLDRFEQYF
j_call: TRBJ2-1; v_call: TRBV5-1; clone_size: many; d_call: TRBD2; cdr3_nt: TGCGCCAGCAGCTTGGGAAGCGGGAGGCACAATGAGCAGTTCTTC; cdr3_aa: CASSLGSGRHNEQFF
j_call: TRBJ2-7; v_call: TRBV6-1; clone_size: NA; d_call: TRBD1; cdr3_nt: TGTGCCAGCAGTGACAACAGGGGGCAATTGTACGAGCAGTACTTC; cdr3_aa: CASSDNRGQLYEQYF
j_call: TRBJ2-7; v_call: TRBV12-3/TRBV12-4; clone_size: NA; d_call: NA; cdr3_nt: TGTGCCAGCAGTTTCTCCCTTTACGAGCAGTACTTC; cdr3_aa: CASSFSLYEQYF
j_call: TRBJ1-5; v_call: TRBV5-6; clone_size: many; d_call: NA; cdr3_nt: TGTGCCAGCAGCCTCACCAAACAGGGAGATCAGCCCCAGCATTTT; cdr3_aa: CASSLTKQGDQPQHF
j_call: TRBJ2-2; v_call: TRBV20-1; clone_size: NA; d_call: NA; cdr3_nt: TGCAGTGCTAGCCGCGGGACCGGGGAGCTGTTTTTT; cdr3_aa: CSASRGTGELFF
j_call: TRBJ1-2; v_call: TRBV12-3/TRBV12-4; clone_size: many; d_call: TRBD1; cdr3_nt: TGTGCCAGCAGTTCCTCGGGACAGAACTATGGCTACACCTTC; cdr3_aa: CASSSSGQNYGYTF
j_call: TRBJ2-1; v_call: TRBV5-1; clone_size: many; d_call: TRBD2; cdr3_nt: TGCGCCAGCAGCTCCAAAGCGGGAGGGCAAAATGAGCAGTTCTTC; cdr3_aa: CASSSKAGGQNEQFF
j_call: TRBJ1-3; v_call: TRBV6-1; clone_size: few; d_call: NA; cdr3_nt: TGTGCCAGCAGTGAAGTGGGCGTCTCTGGAAACACCATATATTTT; cdr3_aa: CASSEVGVSGNTIYF
j_call: TRBJ2-7; v_call: TRBV11-2; clone_size: NA; d_call: NA; cdr3_nt: TGTGCCAGCAGCTTAGTATTTGGGGGGACCGGGAAATCCTACGAGCAGTACTTC; cdr3_aa: CASSLVFGGTGKSYEQYF
j_call: TRBJ1-4; v_call: TRBV6-1; clone_size: many; d_call: NA; cdr3_nt: TGTGCCAGCAGTACGGGACTGTTTAATGAAAAACTGTTTTTT; cdr3_aa: CASSTGLFNEKLFF
j_call: TRBJ1-1; v_call: TRBV7-3; clone_size: few; d_call: NA; cdr3_nt: TGTGCCAGCAGCCCATCCGGGACATTGAACACTGAAGCTTTCTTT; cdr3_aa: CASSPSGTLNTEAFF
j_call: TRBJ2-4; v_call: TRBV7-9; clone_size: NA; d_call: NA; cdr3_nt: TGTGCCAGCAGCTTAAATGTCGGCGAAAACATTCAGTACTTC; cdr3_aa: CASSLNVGENIQYF
j_call: TRBJ2-7; v_call: TRBV12-3/TRBV12-4; clone_size: many; d_call: TRBD1; cdr3_nt: TGTGCCAGCAGTTTATTCTCAGGGGGCTCCGTTCCCTACGAGCAGTACTTC; cdr3_aa: CASSLFSGGSVPYEQYF
j_call: TRBJ2-1; v_call: TRBV5-1; clone_size: many; d_call: TRBD1; cdr3_nt: TGCGCCAGCAGCCCGCGGACAGGCTCAAACAATGAGCAGTTCTTC; cdr3_aa: CASSPRTGSNNEQFF
j_call: TRBJ2-1; v_call: TRBV20-1; clone_size: many; d_call: NA; cdr3_nt: TGCAGGGCGATGGATTACAATGAGCAGTTCTTC; cdr3_aa: CRAMDYNEQFF
j_call: TRBJ2-3; v_call: TRBV5-1; clone_size: many; d_call: TRBD1; cdr3_nt: TGCGCCAGCAGCTCGATTAAGACAGGGTCAGATACGCAGTATTTT; cdr3_aa: CASSSIKTGSDTQYF
j_call: TRBJ1-2; v_call: TRBV28; clone_size: many; d_call: NA; cdr3_nt: TGTGCCAGCAGTGGCGGCGGCAGGCCCTACTATGGCTACACCTTC; cdr3_aa: CASSGGGRPYYGYTF
j_call: TRBJ1-3; v_call: TRBV20-1; clone_size: many; d_call: NA; cdr3_nt: TGCAGTGCAACTCGGACGGCAAACACCATATATTTT; cdr3_aa: CSATRTANTIYF
j_call: TRBJ1-1; v_call: TRBV18; clone_size: many; d_call: TRBD1; cdr3_nt: TGTGCCAGCTCACGAGGGACAGGGGCGAACACTGAAGCTTTCTTT; cdr3_aa: CASSRGTGANTEAFF
j_call: TRBJ2-7; v_call: TRBV6-5; clone_size: NA; d_call: TRBD1; cdr3_nt: TGTGCCAGCAGCTATGGGACAGGGGGCGACGAGCAGTACTTC; cdr3_aa: CASSYGTGGDEQYF
j_call: TRBJ2-1; v_call: TRBV7-7; clone_size: few; d_call: TRBD2; cdr3_nt: TGTGCCAGCAGCCCAACTCTTAGCGGGAGGCCCCACAATGAGCAGTTCTTC; cdr3_aa: CASSPTLSGRPHNEQFF
j_call: TRBJ2-6; v_call: TRBV28; clone_size: many; d_call: NA; cdr3_nt: TGTGCCAGCAGCCTCCCCGGGGCCAACGTCCTGACTTTC; cdr3_aa: CASSLPGANVLTF
j_call: TRBJ2-7; v_call: TRBV6-5; clone_size: few; d_call: NA; cdr3_nt: TGTGCCAGCAGTTACTCTGGGGGGAGACCCGAGCAGTACTTC; cdr3_aa: CASSYSGGRPEQYF
j_call: TRBJ2-1; v_call: TRBV6-1; clone_size: many; d_call: NA; cdr3_nt: TGTGCCAGCAGTGATACCAATGAGCAGTTCTTC; cdr3_aa: CASSDTNEQFF
j_call: TRBJ1-5; v_call: TRBV5-6; clone_size: many; d_call: TRBD1; cdr3_nt: TGTGCCAGCAGCACTCGAGGACAGGGAGGTAGCAATCAGCCCCAGCATTTT; cdr3_aa: CASSTRGQGGSNQPQHF
j_call: TRBJ2-1; v_call: TRBV7-2; clone_size: NA; d_call: NA; cdr3_nt: TGTGCCAGCAGCTTTTATGGGGCCTACAATGAGCAGTTCTTC; cdr3_aa: CASSFYGAYNEQFF
j_call: TRBJ2-3; v_call: TRBV6-1; clone_size: many; d_call: TRBD2; cdr3_nt: TGTGCCAGCGGGACTAGCGGATACACAGATACGCAGTATTTT; cdr3_aa: CASGTSGYTDTQYF
j_call: TRBJ2-7; v_call: TRBV27; clone_size: many; d_call: NA; cdr3_nt: TGTGCCCCACTCACCAGCAGACAGTACTTC; cdr3_aa: CAPLTSRQYF
j_call: TRBJ2-1; v_call: TRBV10-3; clone_size: many; d_call: TRBD1; cdr3_nt: TGTGCCATCAGCTCCGGACAGGGGCTAAACAATGAGCAGTTCTTC; cdr3_aa: CAISSGQGLNNEQFF